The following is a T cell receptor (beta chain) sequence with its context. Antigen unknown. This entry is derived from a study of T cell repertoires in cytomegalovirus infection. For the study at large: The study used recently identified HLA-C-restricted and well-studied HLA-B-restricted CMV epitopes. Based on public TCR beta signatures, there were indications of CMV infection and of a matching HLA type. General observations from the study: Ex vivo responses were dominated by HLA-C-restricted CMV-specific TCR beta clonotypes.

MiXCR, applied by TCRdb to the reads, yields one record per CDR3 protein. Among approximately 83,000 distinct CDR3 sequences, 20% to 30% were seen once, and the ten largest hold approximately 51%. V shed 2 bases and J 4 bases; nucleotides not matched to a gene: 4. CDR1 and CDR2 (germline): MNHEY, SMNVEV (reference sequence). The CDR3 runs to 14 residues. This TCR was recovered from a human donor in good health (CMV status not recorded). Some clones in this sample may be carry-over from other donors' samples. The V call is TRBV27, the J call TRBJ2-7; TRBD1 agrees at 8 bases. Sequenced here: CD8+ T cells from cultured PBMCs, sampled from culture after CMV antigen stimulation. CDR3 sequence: CASSLRRGPYEQYF. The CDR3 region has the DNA TGTGCCAGCAGTTTACGCAGGGGGCCGTACGAGCAGTACTTC.